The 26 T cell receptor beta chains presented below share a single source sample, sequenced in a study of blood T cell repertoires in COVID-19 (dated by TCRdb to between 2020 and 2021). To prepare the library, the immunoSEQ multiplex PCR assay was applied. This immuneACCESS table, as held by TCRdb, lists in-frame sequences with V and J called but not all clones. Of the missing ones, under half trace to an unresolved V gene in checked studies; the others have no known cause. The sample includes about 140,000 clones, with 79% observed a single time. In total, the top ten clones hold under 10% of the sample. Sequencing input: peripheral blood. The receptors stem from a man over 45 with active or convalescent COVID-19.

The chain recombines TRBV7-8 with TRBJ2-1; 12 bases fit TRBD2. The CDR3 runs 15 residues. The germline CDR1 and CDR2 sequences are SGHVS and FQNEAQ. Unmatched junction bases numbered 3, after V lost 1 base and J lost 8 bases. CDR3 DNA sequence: TGTGCCAGCAGCTTAGGAGGGACTAGCGGGCATGAGCAGTTCTTC. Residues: CASSLGGTSGHEQFF.

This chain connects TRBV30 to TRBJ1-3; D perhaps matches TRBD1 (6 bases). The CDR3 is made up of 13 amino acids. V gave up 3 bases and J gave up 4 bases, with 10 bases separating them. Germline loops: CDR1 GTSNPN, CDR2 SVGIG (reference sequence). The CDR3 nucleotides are TGTGCCTGGAGCGTAGGGGGAGGAAACACCATATATTTT. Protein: CAWSVGGGNTIYF.

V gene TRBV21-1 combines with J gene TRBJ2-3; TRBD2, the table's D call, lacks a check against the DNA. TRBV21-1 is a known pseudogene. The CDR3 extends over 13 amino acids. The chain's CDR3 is CAHGEGRGNTQYF. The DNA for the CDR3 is TGTGCCCATGGGGAGGGTCGGGGGAATACGCAGTATTTT.

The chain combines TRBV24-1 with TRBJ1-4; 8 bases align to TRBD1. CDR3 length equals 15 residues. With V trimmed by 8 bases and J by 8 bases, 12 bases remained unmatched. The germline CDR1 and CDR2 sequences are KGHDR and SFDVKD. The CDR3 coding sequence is TGTGCCACCAAAATTAGTGGACAGGGAAGAGAAAAACTGTTTTTT. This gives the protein CATKISGQGREKLFF.

The CDR3 DNA reads as TGCGCCAGCAGCCCGACAGGGGACTCTAACTATGGCTACACCTTC. This codes for CASSPTGDSNYGYTF. This sequence joins TRBV5-1 and TRBJ1-2, with 8 bases identical to TRBD1. Germline CDR1 and CDR2: SGHRS and YFSETQ. There are 15 residues in the CDR3. V was clipped by 4 bases and J by 0 bases; unmatched bases: 5. Together with reference TRBV5-1 and TRBJ1-2, the CDR3 gives the full variable domain: KAGVTQTPRYLIKTRGQQVTLSCSPISGHRSVSWYQQTPGQGLQFLFEYFSETQRNKGNFPGRFSGRQFSNSRSEMNVSTLELGDSALYLCASSPTGDSNYGYTFGSGTRLTVV.

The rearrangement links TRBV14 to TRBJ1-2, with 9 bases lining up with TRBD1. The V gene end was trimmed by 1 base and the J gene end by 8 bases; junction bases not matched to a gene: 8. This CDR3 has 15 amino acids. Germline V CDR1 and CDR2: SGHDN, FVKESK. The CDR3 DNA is TGTGCCAGCAGCCAAGGCCTCACAGGGGGCCGGGGCTACACCTTC. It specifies CASSQGLTGGRGYTF. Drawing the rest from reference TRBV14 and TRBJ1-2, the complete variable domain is EAGVTQFPSHSVIEKGQTVTLRCDPISGHDNLYWYRRVMGKEIKFLLHFVKESKQDESGMPNNRFLAERTGGTYSTLKVQPAELEDSGVYFCASSQGLTGGRGYTFGSGTRLTVV.

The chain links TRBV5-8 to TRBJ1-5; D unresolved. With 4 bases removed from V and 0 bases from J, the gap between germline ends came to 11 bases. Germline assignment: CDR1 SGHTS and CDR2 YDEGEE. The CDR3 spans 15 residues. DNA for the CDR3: TGTGCCAGCAGCCTCGGACTAAATAGCAATCAGCCCCAGCATTTT. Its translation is CASSLGLNSNQPQHF.

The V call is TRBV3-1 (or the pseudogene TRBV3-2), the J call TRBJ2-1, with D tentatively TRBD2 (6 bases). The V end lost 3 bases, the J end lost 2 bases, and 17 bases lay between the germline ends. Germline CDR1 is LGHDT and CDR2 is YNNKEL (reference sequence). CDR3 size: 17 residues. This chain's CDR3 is CASSHRATSGAYNEQFF. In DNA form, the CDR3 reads TGTGCCAGCAGCCACCGCGCAACGTCGGGAGCCTACAATGAGCAGTTCTTC.

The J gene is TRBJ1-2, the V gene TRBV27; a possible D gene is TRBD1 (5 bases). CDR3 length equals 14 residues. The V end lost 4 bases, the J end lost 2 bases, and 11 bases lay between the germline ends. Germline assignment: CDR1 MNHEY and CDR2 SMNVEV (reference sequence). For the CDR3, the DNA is TGTGCCAGCAGTTGGGCTGCAGGGAACTATGGCTACACCTTC. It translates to CASSWAAGNYGYTF.

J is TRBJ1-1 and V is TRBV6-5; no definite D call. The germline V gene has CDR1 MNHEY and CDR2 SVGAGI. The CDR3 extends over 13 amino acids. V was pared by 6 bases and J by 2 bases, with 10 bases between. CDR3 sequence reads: CASSPTVNTEAFF. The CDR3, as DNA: TGTGCCAGCAGCCCCACAGTTAACACTGAAGCTTTCTTT.

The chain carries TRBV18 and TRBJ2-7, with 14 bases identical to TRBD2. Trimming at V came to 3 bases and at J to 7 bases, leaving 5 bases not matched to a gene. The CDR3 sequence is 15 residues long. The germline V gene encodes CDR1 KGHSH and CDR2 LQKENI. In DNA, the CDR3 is TGTGCCAGCTCACCTGGGACTAGCGGGAGTGGAGAGCAGTACTTC. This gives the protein CASSPGTSGSGEQYF.

This CDR3 reads CASSQELQGFPGELFF. CDR3 DNA: TGCGCCAGCAGCCAAGAACTGCAGGGTTTCCCCGGGGAGCTGTTTTTT. This chain connects TRBV4-1 to TRBJ2-2; D perhaps matches TRBD1 (5 bases). The CDR3 has 16 residues. V dropped 0 bases and J dropped 6 bases, with 14 bases sitting between them. Germline V gene data show CDR1 as MGHRA and CDR2 as YSYEKL.

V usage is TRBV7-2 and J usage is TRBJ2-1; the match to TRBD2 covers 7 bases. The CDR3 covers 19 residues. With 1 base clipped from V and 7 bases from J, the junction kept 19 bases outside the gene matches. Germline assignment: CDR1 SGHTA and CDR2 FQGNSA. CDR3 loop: CASSLGILGGGRVRNEQFF. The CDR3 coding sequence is TGTGCCAGCAGCTTAGGGATCTTGGGGGGAGGGCGTGTGAGGAATGAGCAGTTCTTC.

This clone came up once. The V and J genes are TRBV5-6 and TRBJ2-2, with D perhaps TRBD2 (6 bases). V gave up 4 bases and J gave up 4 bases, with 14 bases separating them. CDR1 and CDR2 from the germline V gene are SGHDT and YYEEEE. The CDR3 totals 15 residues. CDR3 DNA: TGTGCCAGCAGCCGCCGGGTAGCGGTCACCGGGGAGCTGTTTTTT. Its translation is CASSRRVAVTGELFF.

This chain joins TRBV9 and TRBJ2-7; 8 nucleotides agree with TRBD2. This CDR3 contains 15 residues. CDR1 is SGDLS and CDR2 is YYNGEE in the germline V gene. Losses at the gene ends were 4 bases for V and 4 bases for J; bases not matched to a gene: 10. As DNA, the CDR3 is TGTGCCAGCAGCCCCGGGGGGGAGACCTTTTACGAGCAGTACTTC. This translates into CASSPGGETFYEQYF.

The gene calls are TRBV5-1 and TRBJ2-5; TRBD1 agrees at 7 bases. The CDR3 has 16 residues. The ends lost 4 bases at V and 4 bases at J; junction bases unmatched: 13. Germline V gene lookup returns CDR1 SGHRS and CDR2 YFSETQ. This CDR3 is CASSLGSTGDGETQYF. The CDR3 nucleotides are TGCGCCAGCAGCCTGGGATCAACAGGGGATGGAGAGACCCAGTACTTC. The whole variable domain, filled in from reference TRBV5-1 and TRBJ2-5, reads KAGVTQTPRYLIKTRGQQVTLSCSPISGHRSVSWYQQTPGQGLQFLFEYFSETQRNKGNFPGRFSGRQFSNSRSEMNVSTLELGDSALYLCASSLGSTGDGETQYFGPGTRLLVL.

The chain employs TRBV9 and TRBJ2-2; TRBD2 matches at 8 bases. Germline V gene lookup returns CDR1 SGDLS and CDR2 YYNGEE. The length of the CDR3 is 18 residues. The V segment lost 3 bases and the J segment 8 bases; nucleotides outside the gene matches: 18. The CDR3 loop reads CASSARGTVAGSSGELFF. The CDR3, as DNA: TGTGCCAGCAGCGCTAGGGGGACTGTAGCGGGGTCCTCTGGGGAGCTGTTTTTT.

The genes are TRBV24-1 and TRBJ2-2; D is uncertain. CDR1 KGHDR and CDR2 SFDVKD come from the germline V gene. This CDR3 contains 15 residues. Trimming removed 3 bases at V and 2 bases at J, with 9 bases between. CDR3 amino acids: CATSDTGSNTGELFF. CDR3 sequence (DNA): TGTGCCACCAGTGATACGGGTAGTAACACCGGGGAGCTGTTTTTT.

This CDR3 is CASSFGLGGLGGYTF. The DNA for the CDR3 is TGTGCCAGCAGTTTTGGTCTCGGGGGGTTAGGAGGCTACACCTTC. The rearrangement uses TRBV28 and TRBJ1-2, with D perhaps matching TRBD1 (5 bases). Germline loops: CDR1 MDHEN, CDR2 SYDVKM. The ends were cut back, 3 bases at V and 8 bases at J, with 19 bases in the middle. CDR3 length: 15 amino acids.

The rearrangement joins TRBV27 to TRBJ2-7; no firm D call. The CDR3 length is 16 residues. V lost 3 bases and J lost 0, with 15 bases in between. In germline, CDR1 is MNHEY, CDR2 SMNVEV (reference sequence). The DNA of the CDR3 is TGTGCCAGCAGTTTGTTTTTGGGCCTTGACTCCTACGAGCAGTACTTC. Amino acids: CASSLFLGLDSYEQYF.

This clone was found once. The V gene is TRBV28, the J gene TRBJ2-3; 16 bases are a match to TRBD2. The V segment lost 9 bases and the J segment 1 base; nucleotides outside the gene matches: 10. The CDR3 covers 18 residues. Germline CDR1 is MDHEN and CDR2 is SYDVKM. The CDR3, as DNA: TGTGCCAGTCCGTCGGGACTAGCGGGAGGGATGGGCACAGATACGCAGTATTTT. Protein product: CASPSGLAGGMGTDTQYF.

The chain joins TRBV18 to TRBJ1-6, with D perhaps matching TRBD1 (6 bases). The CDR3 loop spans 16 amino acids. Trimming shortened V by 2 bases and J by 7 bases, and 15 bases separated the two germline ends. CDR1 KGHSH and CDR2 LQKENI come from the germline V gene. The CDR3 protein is CASSPAGGEGNSPLHF. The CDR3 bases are TGTGCCAGCTCACCAGCTGGGGGCGAAGGGAATTCACCCCTCCACTTT.

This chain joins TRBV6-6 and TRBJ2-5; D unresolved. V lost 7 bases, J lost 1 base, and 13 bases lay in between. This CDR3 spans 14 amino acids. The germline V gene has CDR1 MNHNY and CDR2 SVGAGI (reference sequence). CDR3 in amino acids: CASTSNSVQETQYF. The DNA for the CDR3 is TGTGCCAGCACCTCAAACAGTGTCCAAGAGACCCAGTACTTC.

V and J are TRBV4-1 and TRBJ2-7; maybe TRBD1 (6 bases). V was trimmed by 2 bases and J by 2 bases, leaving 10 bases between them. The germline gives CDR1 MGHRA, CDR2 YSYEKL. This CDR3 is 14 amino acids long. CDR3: CASSQFQGPYEQYF. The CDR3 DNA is TGCGCCAGCAGCCAATTCCAGGGGCCCTACGAGCAGTACTTC.

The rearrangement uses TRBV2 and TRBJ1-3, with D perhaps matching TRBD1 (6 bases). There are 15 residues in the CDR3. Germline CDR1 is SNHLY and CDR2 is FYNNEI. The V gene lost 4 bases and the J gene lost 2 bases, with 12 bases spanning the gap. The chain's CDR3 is CASSVYGTPGNTIYF. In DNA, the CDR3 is TGTGCCAGCAGTGTCTACGGGACACCTGGAAACACCATATATTTT.

CDR3 nucleotide sequence: TGTGCCAGCAGTTCCGGGACAGATTATCAGCCCCAGCATTTT. Its protein is CASSSGTDYQPQHF. V gene TRBV28 combines with J gene TRBJ1-5; 7 nucleotides align to TRBD1. The J segment lost 5 bases and the V segment lost 4 bases, leaving 5 bases of the junction unmatched. The germline V gene has CDR1 MDHEN and CDR2 SYDVKM. The CDR3 length is 14 residues.